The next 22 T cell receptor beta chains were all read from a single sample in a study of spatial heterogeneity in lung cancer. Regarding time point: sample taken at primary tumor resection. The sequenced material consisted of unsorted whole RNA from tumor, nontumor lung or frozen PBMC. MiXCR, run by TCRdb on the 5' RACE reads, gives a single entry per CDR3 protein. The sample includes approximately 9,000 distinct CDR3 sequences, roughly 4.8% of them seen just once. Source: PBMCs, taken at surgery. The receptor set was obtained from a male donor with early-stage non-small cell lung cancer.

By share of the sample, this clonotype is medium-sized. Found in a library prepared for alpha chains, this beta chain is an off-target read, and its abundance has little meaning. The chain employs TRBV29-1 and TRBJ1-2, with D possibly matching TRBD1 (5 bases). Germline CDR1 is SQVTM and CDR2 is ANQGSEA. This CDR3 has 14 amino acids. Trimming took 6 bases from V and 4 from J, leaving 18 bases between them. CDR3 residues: CSVQAGTRAYGYTF. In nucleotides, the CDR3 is TGCAGCGTCCAAGCCGGGACTAGGGCCTATGGCTACACCTTC.

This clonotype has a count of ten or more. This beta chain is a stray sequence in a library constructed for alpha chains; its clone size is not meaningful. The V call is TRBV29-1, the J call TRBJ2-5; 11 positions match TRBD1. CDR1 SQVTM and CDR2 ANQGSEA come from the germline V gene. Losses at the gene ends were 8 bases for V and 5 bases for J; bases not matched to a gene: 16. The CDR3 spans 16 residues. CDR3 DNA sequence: TGCAGCTCATTGGGTAGGACAGGGGGCAACAGGGAGACCCAGTACTTC. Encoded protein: CSSLGRTGGNRETQYF.

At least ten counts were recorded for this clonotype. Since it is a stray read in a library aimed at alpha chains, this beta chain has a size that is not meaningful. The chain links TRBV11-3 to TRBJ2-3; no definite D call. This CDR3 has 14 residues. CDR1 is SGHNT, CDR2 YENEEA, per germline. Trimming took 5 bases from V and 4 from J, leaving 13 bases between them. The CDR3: CASSLSTLADTQYF. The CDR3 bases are TGTGCCAGCAGCCTTTCGACATTGGCAGATACGCAGTATTTT.

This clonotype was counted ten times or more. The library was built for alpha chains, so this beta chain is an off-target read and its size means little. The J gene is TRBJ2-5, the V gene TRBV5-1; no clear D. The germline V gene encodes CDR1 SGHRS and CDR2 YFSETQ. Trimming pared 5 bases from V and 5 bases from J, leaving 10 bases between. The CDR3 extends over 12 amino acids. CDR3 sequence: CASSIGSETQYF. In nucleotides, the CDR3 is TGCGCCAGCAGTATCGGTTCCGAGACCCAGTACTTC.

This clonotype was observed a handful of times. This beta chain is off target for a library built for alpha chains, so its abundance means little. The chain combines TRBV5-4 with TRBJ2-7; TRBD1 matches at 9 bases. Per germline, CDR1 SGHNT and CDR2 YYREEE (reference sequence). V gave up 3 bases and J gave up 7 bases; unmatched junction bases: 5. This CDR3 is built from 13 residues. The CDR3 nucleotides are TGTGCCAGCAGCTCCGGGACAGGGCAAGAGCAGTACTTC. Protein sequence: CASSSGTGQEQYF. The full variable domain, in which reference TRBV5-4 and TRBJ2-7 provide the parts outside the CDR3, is ETGVTQSPTHLIKTRGQQVTLRCSSQSGHNTVSWYQQALGQGPQFIFQYYREEENGRGNFPPRFSGLQFPNYSSELNVNALELDDSALYLCASSSGTGQEQYFGPGTRLTVT.

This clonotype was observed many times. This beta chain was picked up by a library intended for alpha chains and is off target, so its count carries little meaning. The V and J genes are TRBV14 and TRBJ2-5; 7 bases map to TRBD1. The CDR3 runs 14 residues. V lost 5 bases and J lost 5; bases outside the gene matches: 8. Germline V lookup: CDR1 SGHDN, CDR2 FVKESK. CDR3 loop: CASSKTGPWETQYF. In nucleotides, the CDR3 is TGTGCCAGCAGCAAGACAGGGCCCTGGGAGACCCAGTACTTC.

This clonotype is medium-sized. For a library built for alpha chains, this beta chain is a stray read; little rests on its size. Written as DNA, the CDR3 is TGCAGCGTTGCCGGGCGGGGATTGGGAAACATTCAGTACTTC. Amino acid sequence: CSVAGRGLGNIQYF. The gene calls are TRBV29-1 and TRBJ2-4, with D possibly TRBD2 on 6 matching bases. Germline V gene data show CDR1 as SQVTM and CDR2 as ANQGSEA. V lost 4 bases and J 6 bases, leaving 16 bases between the germline ends. This CDR3 is 14 amino acids long.

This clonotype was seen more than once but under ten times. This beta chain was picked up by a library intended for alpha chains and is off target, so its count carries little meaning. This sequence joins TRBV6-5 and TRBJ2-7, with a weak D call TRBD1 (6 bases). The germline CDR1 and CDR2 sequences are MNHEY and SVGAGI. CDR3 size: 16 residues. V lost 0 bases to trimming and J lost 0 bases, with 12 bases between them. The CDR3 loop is CASSYSTGQISYEQYF. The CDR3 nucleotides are TGTGCCAGCAGTTACTCGACAGGACAGATCTCCTACGAGCAGTACTTC.

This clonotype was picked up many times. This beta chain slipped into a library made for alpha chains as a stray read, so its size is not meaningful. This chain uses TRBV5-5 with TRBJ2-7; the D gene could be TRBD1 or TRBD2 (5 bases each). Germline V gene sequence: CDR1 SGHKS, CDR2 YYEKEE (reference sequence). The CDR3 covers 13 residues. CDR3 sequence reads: CVSSHGTEREQYV. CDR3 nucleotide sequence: TGTGTCAGCAGCCACGGGACGGAAAGGGAGCAGTACGTC.

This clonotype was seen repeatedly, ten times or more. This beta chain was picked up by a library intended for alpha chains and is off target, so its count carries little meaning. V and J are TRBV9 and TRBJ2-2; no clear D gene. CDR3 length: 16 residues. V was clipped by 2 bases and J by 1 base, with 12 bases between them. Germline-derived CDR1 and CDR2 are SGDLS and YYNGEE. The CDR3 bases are TGTGCCAGCAGCGTTTCGATCGGGCAGAACACCGGGGAGCTGTTTTTT. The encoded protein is CASSVSIGQNTGELFF.

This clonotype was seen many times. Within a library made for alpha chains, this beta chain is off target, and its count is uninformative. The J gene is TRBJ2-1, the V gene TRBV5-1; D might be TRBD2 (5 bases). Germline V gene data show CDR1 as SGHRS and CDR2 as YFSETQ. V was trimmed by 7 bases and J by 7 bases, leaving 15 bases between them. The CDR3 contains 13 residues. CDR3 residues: CASGWLRRNEQFF. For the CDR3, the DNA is TGCGCCAGCGGATGGCTGAGGAGGAATGAGCAGTTCTTC.

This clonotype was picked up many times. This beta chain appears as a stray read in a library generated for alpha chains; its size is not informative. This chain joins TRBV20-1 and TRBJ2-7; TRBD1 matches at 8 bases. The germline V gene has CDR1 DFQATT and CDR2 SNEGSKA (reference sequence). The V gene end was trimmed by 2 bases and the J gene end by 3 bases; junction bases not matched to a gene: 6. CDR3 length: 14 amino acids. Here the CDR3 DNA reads TGCAGTGCTAGAAAAGATACAGGGGGCTACGAGCAGTACTTC. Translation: CSARKDTGGYEQYF.

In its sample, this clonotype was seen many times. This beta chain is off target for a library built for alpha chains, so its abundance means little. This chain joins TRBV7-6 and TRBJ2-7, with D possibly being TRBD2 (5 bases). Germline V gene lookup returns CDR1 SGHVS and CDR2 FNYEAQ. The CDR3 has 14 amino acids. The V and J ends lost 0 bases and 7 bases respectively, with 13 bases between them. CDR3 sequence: CASSLASETGEQYF. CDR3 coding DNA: TGTGCCAGCAGCTTAGCGTCCGAGACGGGGGAGCAGTACTTC.

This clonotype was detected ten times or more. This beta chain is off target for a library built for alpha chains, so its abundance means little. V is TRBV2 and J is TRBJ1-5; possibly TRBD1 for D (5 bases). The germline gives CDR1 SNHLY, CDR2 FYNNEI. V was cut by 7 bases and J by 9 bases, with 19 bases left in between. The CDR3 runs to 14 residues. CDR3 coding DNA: TGTGCCAGCACGGGTGGCAGGGCTGGGTGGCCCCAGCATTTT. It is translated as CASTGGRAGWPQHF.

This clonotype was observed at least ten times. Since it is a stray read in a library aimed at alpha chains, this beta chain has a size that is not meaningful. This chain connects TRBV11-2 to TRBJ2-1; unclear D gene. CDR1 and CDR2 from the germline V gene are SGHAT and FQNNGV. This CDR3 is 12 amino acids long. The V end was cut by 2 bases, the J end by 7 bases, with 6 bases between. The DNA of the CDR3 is TGTGCCAGCAGCTTACCTGGAAATGAGCAGTTCTTC. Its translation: CASSLPGNEQFF.

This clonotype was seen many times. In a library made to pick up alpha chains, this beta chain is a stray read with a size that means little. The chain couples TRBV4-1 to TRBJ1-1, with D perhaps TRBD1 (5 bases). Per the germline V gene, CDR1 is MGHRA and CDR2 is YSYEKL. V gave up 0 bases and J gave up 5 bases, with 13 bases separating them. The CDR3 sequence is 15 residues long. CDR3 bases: TGCGCCAGCAGCCAAGAAGGGGTGAGTGGGACTGAAGCTTTCTTT. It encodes CASSQEGVSGTEAFF.

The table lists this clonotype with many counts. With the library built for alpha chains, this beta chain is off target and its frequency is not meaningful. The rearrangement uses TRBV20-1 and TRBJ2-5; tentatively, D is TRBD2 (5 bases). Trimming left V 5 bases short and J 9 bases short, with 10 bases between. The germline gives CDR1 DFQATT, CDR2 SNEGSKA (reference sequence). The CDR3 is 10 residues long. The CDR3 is CSAGGAAQYF. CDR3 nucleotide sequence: TGCAGTGCTGGCGGAGCGGCCCAGTACTTC.

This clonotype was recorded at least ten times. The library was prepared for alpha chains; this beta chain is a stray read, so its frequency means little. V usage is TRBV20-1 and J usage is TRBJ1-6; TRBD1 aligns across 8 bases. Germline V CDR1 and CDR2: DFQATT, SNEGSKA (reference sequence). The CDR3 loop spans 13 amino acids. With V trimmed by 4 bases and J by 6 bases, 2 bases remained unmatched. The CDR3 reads CSATDRANSPLHF. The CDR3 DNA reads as TGCAGTGCTACGGACAGGGCTAATTCACCCCTCCACTTT.

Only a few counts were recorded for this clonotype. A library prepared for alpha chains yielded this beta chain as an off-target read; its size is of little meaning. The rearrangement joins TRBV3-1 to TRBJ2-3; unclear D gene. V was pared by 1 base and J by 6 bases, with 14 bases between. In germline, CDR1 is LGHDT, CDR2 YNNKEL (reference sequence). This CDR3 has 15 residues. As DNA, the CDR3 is TGTGCCAGCAGCCAAGTACTGTCCTCTCACGATACGCAGTATTTT. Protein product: CASSQVLSSHDTQYF.

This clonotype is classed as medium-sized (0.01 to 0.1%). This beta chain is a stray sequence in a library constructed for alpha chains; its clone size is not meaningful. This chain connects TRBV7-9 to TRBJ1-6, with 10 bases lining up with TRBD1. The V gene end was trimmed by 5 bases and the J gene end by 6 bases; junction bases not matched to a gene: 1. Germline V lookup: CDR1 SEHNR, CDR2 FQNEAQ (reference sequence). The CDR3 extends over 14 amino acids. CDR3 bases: TGTGCCAGCAGCCGGGACAGGGGTAATTCACCCCTCCACTTT. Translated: CASSRDRGNSPLHF.

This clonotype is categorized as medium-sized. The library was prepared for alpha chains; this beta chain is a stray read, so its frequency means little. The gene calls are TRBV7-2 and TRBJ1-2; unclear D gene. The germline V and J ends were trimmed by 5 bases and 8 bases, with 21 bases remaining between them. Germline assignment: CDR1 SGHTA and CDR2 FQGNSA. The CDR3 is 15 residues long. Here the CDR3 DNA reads TGTGCCAGCAGCCCGGAGGCAGGCGAACGAGGGGGCTACACCTTC. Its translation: CASSPEAGERGGYTF.

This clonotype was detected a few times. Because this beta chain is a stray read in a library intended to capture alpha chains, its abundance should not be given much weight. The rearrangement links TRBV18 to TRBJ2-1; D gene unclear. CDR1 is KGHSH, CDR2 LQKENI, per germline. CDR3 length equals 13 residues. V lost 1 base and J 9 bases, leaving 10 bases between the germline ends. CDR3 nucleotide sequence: TGTGCCAGCTCACCACTAGGATTGGGTGAGCAGTTCTTC. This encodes CASSPLGLGEQFF.